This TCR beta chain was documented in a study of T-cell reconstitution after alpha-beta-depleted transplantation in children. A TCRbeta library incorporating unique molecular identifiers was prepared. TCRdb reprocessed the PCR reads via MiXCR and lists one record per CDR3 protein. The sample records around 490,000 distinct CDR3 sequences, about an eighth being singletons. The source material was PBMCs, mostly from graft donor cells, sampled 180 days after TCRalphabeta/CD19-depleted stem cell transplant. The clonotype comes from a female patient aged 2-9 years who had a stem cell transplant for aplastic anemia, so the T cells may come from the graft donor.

CDR3 sequence reads: CSVESQGGYEQYF. In DNA, the CDR3 is TGCAGCGTTGAAAGCCAGGGTGGCTACGAGCAGTACTTC. The gene calls are TRBV29-1 and TRBJ2-7; the D gene is possibly TRBD1 (5 bases). Germline lookup yields CDR1 SQVTM and CDR2 ANQGSEA. The CDR3 has 13 amino acids. Between the trimmed V and J ends, which lost 2 bases and 3 bases, there was a span of 11 bases.